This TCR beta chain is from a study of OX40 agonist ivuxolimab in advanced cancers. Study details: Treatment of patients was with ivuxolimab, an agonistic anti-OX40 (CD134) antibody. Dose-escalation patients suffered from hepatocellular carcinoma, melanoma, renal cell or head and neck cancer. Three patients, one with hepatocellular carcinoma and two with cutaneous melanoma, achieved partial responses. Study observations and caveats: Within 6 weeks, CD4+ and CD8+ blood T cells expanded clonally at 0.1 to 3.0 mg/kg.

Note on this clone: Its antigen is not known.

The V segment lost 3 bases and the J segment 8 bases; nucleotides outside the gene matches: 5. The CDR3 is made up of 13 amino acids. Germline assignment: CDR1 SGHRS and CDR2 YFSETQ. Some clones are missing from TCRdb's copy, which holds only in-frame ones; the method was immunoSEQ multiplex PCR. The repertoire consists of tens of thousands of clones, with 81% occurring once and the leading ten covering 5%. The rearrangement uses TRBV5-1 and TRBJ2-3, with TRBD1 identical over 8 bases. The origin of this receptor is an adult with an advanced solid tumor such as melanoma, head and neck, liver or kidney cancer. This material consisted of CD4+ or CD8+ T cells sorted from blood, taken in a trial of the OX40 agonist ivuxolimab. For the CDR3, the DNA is TGCGCCAGCAGCTGGGACAGGCGAGGTACGCAGTATTTT. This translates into CASSWDRRGTQYF.